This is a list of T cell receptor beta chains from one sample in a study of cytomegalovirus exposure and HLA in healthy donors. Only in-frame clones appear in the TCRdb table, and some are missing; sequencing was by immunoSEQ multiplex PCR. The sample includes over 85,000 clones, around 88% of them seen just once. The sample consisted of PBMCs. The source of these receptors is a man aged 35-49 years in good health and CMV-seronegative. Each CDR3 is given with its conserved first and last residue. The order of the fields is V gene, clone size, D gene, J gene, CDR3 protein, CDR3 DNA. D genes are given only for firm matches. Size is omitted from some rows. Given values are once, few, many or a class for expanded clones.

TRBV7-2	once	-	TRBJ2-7	CASSSRTVIYEQYF	TGTGCCAGCAGCTCCCGGACAGTAATCTACGAGCAGTACTTC
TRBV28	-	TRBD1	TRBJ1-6	CASYRGLKSPLHF	TGTGCCAGTTACAGGGGGCTGAAATCACCCCTCCACTTT
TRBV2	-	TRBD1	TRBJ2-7	CASRPGGTGPYEQYF	TGTGCCAGCAGACCCGGTGGGACAGGGCCCTACGAGCAGTACTTC
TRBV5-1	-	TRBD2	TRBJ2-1	CASSLASRGSLGEQFF	TGCGCCAGCAGCTTGGCCTCGCGGGGGTCCCTTGGAGAGCAGTTCTTC
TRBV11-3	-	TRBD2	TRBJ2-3	CASSLTGGTDTQYF	TGTGCCAGCAGCTTAACGGGAGGTACAGATACGCAGTATTTT
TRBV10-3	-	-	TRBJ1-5	CAISESVLGGRNQPQHF	TGTGCCATCAGTGAGTCAGTATTGGGGGGACGGAATCAGCCCCAGCATTTT
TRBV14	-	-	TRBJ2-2	CASSQEATNTGELFF	TGTGCCAGCAGCCAAGAGGCCACGAACACCGGGGAGCTGTTTTTT
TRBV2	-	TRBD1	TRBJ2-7	CASLFGQGGEQYF	TGTGCCAGCCTATTCGGACAGGGCGGAGAGCAGTACTTC
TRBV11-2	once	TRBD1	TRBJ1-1	CASSLVTGSYGEAFF	TGTGCCAGCAGCTTAGTGACAGGGTCTTATGGTGAAGCTTTCTTT
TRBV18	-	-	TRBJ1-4	CASSPRGSNEKLFF	TGTGCCAGCTCACCGCGGGGGAGTAATGAAAAACTGTTTTTT
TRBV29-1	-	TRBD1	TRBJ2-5	CSVGGDRGQETQYF	TGCAGCGTTGGGGGGGACAGGGGGCAGGAGACCCAGTACTTC
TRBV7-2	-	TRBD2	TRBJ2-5	CASSPPRTGGNSGETQYF	TGTGCCAGCAGCCCGCCCCGGACGGGGGGGAATAGCGGCGAGACCCAGTACTTC
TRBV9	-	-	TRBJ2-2	CASSAQVSTGELFF	TGTGCCAGCAGCGCACAGGTTTCCACCGGGGAGCTGTTTTTT
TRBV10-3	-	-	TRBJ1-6	CAISDLADSPLHF	TGTGCCATCAGTGACCTGGCGGATTCACCCCTCCACTTT
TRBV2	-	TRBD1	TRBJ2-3	CASSGQGETDTQYF	TGTGCCAGCAGTGGACAGGGAGAAACAGATACGCAGTATTTT
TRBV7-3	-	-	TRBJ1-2	CASSLEGGYGYTF	TGTGCCAGCAGCTTAGAGGGCGGCTATGGCTACACCTTC
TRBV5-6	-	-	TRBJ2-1	CASSPYGLISYNEQFF	TGTGCCAGCAGCCCCTACGGACTTATCTCCTACAATGAGCAGTTCTTC
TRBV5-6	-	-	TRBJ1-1	CASSFEGGIGTEAFF	TGTGCCAGCAGCTTTGAGGGGGGGATAGGCACTGAAGCTTTCTTT
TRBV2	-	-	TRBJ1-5	CASSPLSPGPGSNQPQHF	TGTGCCAGCAGTCCTCTATCTCCCGGCCCCGGGAGCAATCAGCCCCAGCATTTT
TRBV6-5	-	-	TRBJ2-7	CASSYRFEQYF	TGTGCCAGCAGCTATCGGTTCGAGCAGTACTTC
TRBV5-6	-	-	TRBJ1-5	CASSSSSNQPQHF	TGTGCCAGCAGCTCCTCCTCCAATCAGCCCCAGCATTTT
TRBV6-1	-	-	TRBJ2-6	CASSEIVDTGSGANVLTF	TGTGCCAGCAGTGAAATAGTCGATACGGGCTCTGGGGCCAACGTCCTGACTTTC
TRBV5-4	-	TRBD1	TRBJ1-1	CASSSGGTAMNTEAFF	TGTGCCAGCAGCAGTGGTGGGACAGCGATGAACACTGAAGCTTTCTTT
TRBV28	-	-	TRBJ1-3	CASSLRAGILSGNTIYF	TGTGCCAGCAGTTTACGGGCAGGGATTCTCTCTGGAAACACCATATATTTT
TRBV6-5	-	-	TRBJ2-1	CASTGGGNEQFF	TGTGCCAGCACCGGGGGAGGCAATGAGCAGTTCTTC
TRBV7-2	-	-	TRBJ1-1	CASSLAGFRTEAFF	TGTGCCAGCAGCCTTGCGGGGTTTCGGACTGAAGCTTTCTTT
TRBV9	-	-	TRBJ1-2	CASSVGQANYGYTF	TGTGCCAGCAGCGTAGGTCAGGCTAACTATGGCTACACCTTC
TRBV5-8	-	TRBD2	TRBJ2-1	CASSLGLAGGLSSYNEQFF	TGTGCCAGCAGCTTGGGGCTAGCGGGGGGGCTCAGCTCCTACAATGAGCAGTTCTTC
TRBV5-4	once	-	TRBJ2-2	CASSFRGAGELFF	TGTGCCAGCAGTTTCAGGGGGGCCGGGGAGCTGTTTTTT
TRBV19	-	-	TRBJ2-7	CASSNVYEQYF	TGTGCCAGTAGTAATGTATACGAGCAGTACTTC
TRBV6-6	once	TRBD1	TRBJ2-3	CASMGTGSDTQYF	TGTGCCAGCATGGGGACAGGGTCAGATACGCAGTATTTT